The text below deals with one TCR beta chain. There is no known antigen for this receptor. Base qualities are not at hand, and no much larger clone is one base apart. This specimen belongs to a study of the immune and genomic landscape of osteosarcoma (dated by TCRdb to the early 2020s). A note on the overall study: The overall cohort comprised under 55 pediatric and adult patients with high-grade osteosarcoma, with a median age at diagnosis of about 27 years (range about 5-81). The cohort was enriched for poor-risk disease, with approximately 76% showing unfavorable pathologic response to standard therapy and approximately 64% deceased. Patients in the overall cohort were roughly 56% male, and roughly 80% presented with localized disease at diagnosis. The goal of the study was to explain why immune checkpoint inhibitors show limited clinical activity in osteosarcoma. The study profiled osteosarcoma specimens with whole genome, RNA and T-cell receptor sequencing plus immunohistochemistry and reverse phase protein arrays to define immunogenic potential. To characterize the osteosarcoma immunogenomic landscape, the TCR sequencing results were combined with transcriptome, protein array and immunostaining data. Each of a few patients provided a couple of samples from the same tumor site.

What the authors observed across the whole study: Although TCR productive clonality was higher in the immune-hot C3 cluster than in the cold C1 cluster, TCR productive clonality was still low overall. Matched blood was collected from only a couple of patients, alongside the frozen tumor specimens. In five cases, the repertoire was dominated by a single hyperexpanded clone, and fewer than 100 T-cell clonotypes were detected in all five cases. No statistical method determined sample size because osteosarcoma is rare and all possible samples were collected. The clonality benchmarks were taken from external normal skin and healthy peripheral blood data instead of from matched normal tissue. Productive TCR clonality was low overall, averaging roughly 0.095 with a maximum of roughly 0.3, suggesting limited T-cell clonal expansion.

Post-treatment primary, local recurrence and metastasis tumors from poor-prognosis patients were used as specimens. The CDR3 spans 16 residues, from the cysteine through the phenylalanine. Only the CDR3 part of the read is kept: 48 bases, read in frame from the first base. The V end gives up 2 bases and the J end 1 base, leaving 6 bases in the junction not matched to a gene. CDR1 and CDR2 were assigned from the germline V gene (reference sequence) as SEHNR and FQNEAQ. TCR beta chain CDR3 regions were immunosequenced with the ImmunoSEQ Assay (Adaptive Biotechnologies). Per the authors' processing: The ImmunoSEQ Analyzer platform was used to export TCRB rearrangements, read counts, read proportions and gene usage. Using productive rearrangements, T-cell clonality was calculated as 1 minus Pielou's evenness. In the clonal space homeostasis analysis, clonotypes were grouped as rare, small, medium, large or hyperexpanded (0.01 to 1 of the repertoire). TCR productive clonality was compared across immune clusters C1, C2 and C3 using the Wilcoxon rank sum test. This immuneACCESS table, as held by TCRdb, lists in-frame sequences with V and J called but not all clones. Of the missing ones, under half trace to an unresolved V gene in checked studies; the others have no known cause. The DNA was the basis for D and trimming; V, J and clone size are from that table. This sample gives 2,000 to 2,500 clones in total; roughly 70% of them show up just once. In total, the top ten clones hold roughly an eighth of the sample.

This chain joins TRBV7-9 to TRBJ1-1; the central 8 bases match TRBD1. This clonotype was obtained from a human donor with osteosarcoma. Material: osteosarcoma tumor tissue from the lung. The DNA is as follows: TGTGCCAGCAGCTTAAAAGGGACAGGTTGGAACACTGAAGCTTTCTTT. The resulting protein is CASSLKGTGWNTEAFF.